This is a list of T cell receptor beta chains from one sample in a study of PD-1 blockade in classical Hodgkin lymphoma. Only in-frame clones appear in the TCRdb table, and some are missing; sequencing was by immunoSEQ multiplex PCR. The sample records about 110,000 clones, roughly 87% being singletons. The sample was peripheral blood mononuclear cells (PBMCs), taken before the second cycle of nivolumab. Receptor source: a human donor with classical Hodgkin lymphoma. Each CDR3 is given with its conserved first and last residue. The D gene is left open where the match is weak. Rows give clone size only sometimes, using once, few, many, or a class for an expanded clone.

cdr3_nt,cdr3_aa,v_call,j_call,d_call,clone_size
TGCGCCACCCGAGGAGGGAGTGGGGCAGATACGCAGTATTTT,CATRGGSGADTQYF,TRBV5-1,TRBJ2-3,-,-
TGTGCCAGCAGCTTAAGAGGCAGTGTAAATCAGCCCCAGCATTTT,CASSLRGSVNQPQHF,TRBV7-2,TRBJ1-5,-,-
TGCGCCAGCAGCTTGGGTCACCTAAGAGGGGGAGAGACCCAGTACTTC,CASSLGHLRGGETQYF,TRBV5-1,TRBJ2-5,-,-
TGTGCCATCAGACCTGCTTTCGGGACTATATCCTACGAGCAGTACTTC,CAIRPAFGTISYEQYF,TRBV10-3,TRBJ2-7,TRBD2,-
TGTGCCAGCAGCGAGAGTTACGAGCAGTACTTC,CASSESYEQYF,TRBV7-9,TRBJ2-7,-,few
TGTGCCAGCACGGCAGATACGCAGTATTTT,CASTADTQYF,TRBV27,TRBJ2-3,-,-
TGCGCCAGCAGCCCCCTTGGGGCTTCGGGGACTGAAGCTTTCTTT,CASSPLGASGTEAFF,TRBV4-1,TRBJ1-1,-,-
TGTGCCAGCAGCTTCAATAGAGGCCAGCCCCAGCATTTT,CASSFNRGQPQHF,TRBV7-2,TRBJ1-5,-,few
TGTGCCAGCAGTCCGCGGGAGGACTACGAGCAGTACTTC,CASSPREDYEQYF,TRBV6-5,TRBJ2-7,TRBD2,once
TGTGCCAGCAGCTTGTGGCTGCCTATGAGCTCCTACAATGAGCAGTTCTTC,CASSLWLPMSSYNEQFF,TRBV5-6,TRBJ2-1,-,-
TGTGCCAGTTCAGTGCGGAGGCCTGCGTACAATGAGCAGTTCTTC,CASSVRRPAYNEQFF,TRBV19,TRBJ2-1,-,-
TGTGCCAGCTCCGACAGGGTGAATGAAAAACTGTTTTTT,CASSDRVNEKLFF,TRBV2,TRBJ1-4,TRBD1,-
TGTGCCAGCAGGGGGACAGGGAACACTGAAGCTTTCTTT,CASRGTGNTEAFF,TRBV6-1,TRBJ1-1,TRBD1,-
-,CASSTSRGPPYGYTF,TRBV6-5,TRBJ1-2,-,once
TGCGCCAGCAGCCAAGGAGATTGGGGGTTCGACACTGAAGCTTTCTTT,CASSQGDWGFDTEAFF,TRBV4-1,TRBJ1-1,-,-
TGTGCCAGTAGTATGGGATCTAACTATGGCTACACCTTC,CASSMGSNYGYTF,TRBV19,TRBJ1-2,-,-
TGTGCCAGCAGCTTGGGGACATCCCGCTCCTACGAGCAGTACTTC,CASSLGTSRSYEQYF,TRBV5-8,TRBJ2-7,-,-
TGCGCCAGCAGCCAAGATGGGGGGAGGGCGGGCCCAGATACGCAGTATTTT,CASSQDGGRAGPDTQYF,TRBV4-3,TRBJ2-3,TRBD2,-
TGTGCCAGCAGCGTTGAGGTCGGGCCCCAGCATTTT,CASSVEVGPQHF,TRBV7-9,TRBJ1-5,-,-
TGTGCCAGCAGCTCGGCAGGCACAGATACGCAGTATTTT,CASSSAGTDTQYF,TRBV11-3,TRBJ2-3,-,-
TGTGCCAGCAGTGAATTTTGGACTAGGGAGACCCAGTACTTC,CASSEFWTRETQYF,TRBV25-1,TRBJ2-5,TRBD2,-
TGTGCCAGCAGCTTAGATTCCATGGGGGTTGGTGGCTACACCTTC,CASSLDSMGVGGYTF,TRBV7-2,TRBJ1-2,-,-
TGTGCCAGCTCAGACAGGGGGTATGACAATCAGCCCCAGCATTTT,CASSDRGYDNQPQHF,TRBV18,TRBJ1-5,TRBD1,few
TGTGCCAGCTCACGCAGCGTACCGGGACTAGCGGGAGGGCCTCTGGATGAGCAGTTCTTC,CASSRSVPGLAGGPLDEQFF,TRBV18,TRBJ2-1,TRBD2,-
TGTGCCAGCAGCCAAGAGTCGATCACCGGGGAGCTGTTTTTT,CASSQESITGELFF,TRBV4-2,TRBJ2-2,-,few
TGTGCCAGCAGTTACGAGCGTCTGTCCCAAGAGACCCAGTACTTC,CASSYERLSQETQYF,TRBV6-6,TRBJ2-5,-,-
TGTGCCAGCAGTGTAAACTGGGACTCTGGGGCCAACGTCCTGACTTTC,CASSVNWDSGANVLTF,TRBV6-1,TRBJ2-6,-,-
TGTGCCATCAGTGGAAACAGCCAAGAGACCCAGTACTTC,CAISGNSQETQYF,TRBV10-3,TRBJ2-5,-,-
TGTGCCTGGGGGGTTGGCCGGAACCCTGAAGCTTTCTTT,CAWGVGRNPEAFF,TRBV30,TRBJ1-1,-,-
TGTGCCAGCAGTTGGGGTTTGGGGAGAAATGGCTACACCTTC,CASSWGLGRNGYTF,TRBV27,TRBJ1-2,-,-
TGTGCCAGCCTCAAGGACAGGGCGCAACACGGGGAGCTGTTTTTT,CASLKDRAQHGELFF,TRBV2,TRBJ2-2,TRBD1,-
TGTGCCAGCAGCTCCGCTCGGGAGACATCCTACAATGAGCAGTTCTTC,CASSSARETSYNEQFF,TRBV11-2,TRBJ2-1,-,-
TGTGCCAGCAGCCCCTGGACAGCCAGCAATGAGCAGTTCTTC,CASSPWTASNEQFF,TRBV7-9,TRBJ2-1,-,-
TGTGCTAGTGGCCGGACTAGCGGGAACCCGACCACCGGGGAGCTGTTTTTT,CASGRTSGNPTTGELFF,TRBV12-5,TRBJ2-2,TRBD2,-
TGTGCCAGCTCACCACCGGGGGTAGGGTACGAGCAGTACTTC,CASSPPGVGYEQYF,TRBV18,TRBJ2-7,-,-
TGCAGCGTTGGAAGCGGACAAATCAATGAGCAGTTCTTC,CSVGSGQINEQFF,TRBV29-1,TRBJ2-1,-,-
TGCGCCAGCAGTATCACAGGGGCTGGGGCCAACGTCCTGACTTTC,CASSITGAGANVLTF,TRBV10-2,TRBJ2-6,TRBD1,once
TGTGCCGGCAGTTTATATAGCAGCTCTAACTATGGCTACACCTTC,CAGSLYSSSNYGYTF,TRBV27,TRBJ1-2,-,-
TGTGCCAGCAGCAACACTGAAGCTTTCTTT,CASSNTEAFF,TRBV4-1,TRBJ1-1,-,-
TGTGCCAGCTCACCGGTTATGAACACTGAAGCTTTCTTT,CASSPVMNTEAFF,TRBV18,TRBJ1-1,-,-
TGCGCCAGCAGCCCGCGGGCAGGGGATTTCGAAAAACTGTTTTTT,CASSPRAGDFEKLFF,TRBV4-3,TRBJ1-4,-,-
TGTGCCTGGAGTGATACAGGGGTCACCGGGGAGCTGTTTTTT,CAWSDTGVTGELFF,TRBV30,TRBJ2-2,TRBD1,once
TGTGCCAGCAGCAGTGGGGGGTCAGATACGCAGTATTTT,CASSSGGSDTQYF,TRBV11-3,TRBJ2-3,-,-
TGTGCCAGCAGCAAAGGGCCAGGGGTTACCGAGCAGTACTTC,CASSKGPGVTEQYF,TRBV21-1,TRBJ2-7,-,-
TGTGCCAGCAGTGAACGTGGGCAGTATGGCTACACCTTC,CASSERGQYGYTF,TRBV27,TRBJ1-2,-,-
TGCAGCGTTTACGTCAGGTCTGGAAACACCATATATTTT,CSVYVRSGNTIYF,TRBV29-1,TRBJ1-3,-,-
TGTGCCAGCAGCTTAGGGGATAGGGTCGGCTACACCTTC,CASSLGDRVGYTF,TRBV7-8,TRBJ1-2,-,-
TGCAGCGTTGAAGGAGGTCTAGCCGACAATGAGCAGTTCTTC,CSVEGGLADNEQFF,TRBV29-1,TRBJ2-1,-,-
TGTGCCAGCAGCTTACCGAGACAGGGAGGCACTGAAGCTTTCTTT,CASSLPRQGGTEAFF,TRBV7-9,TRBJ1-1,TRBD1,few
TGCGCCAGCAGTTGGCGTTGGAGGAACTCCTACGAGCAGTACTTC,CASSWRWRNSYEQYF,TRBV23-1,TRBJ2-7,-,-
TGTGCCAGTAGTATTAAGATTAACTATGGCTACACCTTC,CASSIKINYGYTF,TRBV19,TRBJ1-2,-,-
TGTGCCAGCAGCCGGGCAGGGATGAACACTGAAGCTTTCTTT,CASSRAGMNTEAFF,TRBV14,TRBJ1-1,-,-
TGCAGTGCTAGTAACTACAATGAGCAGTTCTTC,CSASNYNEQFF,TRBV20-1,TRBJ2-1,-,-
TGTGCCAGCAGTTACTCGGCCCTAGCCTACTACGAGCAGTACTTC,CASSYSALAYYEQYF,TRBV6-6,TRBJ2-7,-,-